This TCR beta chain was obtained from a study of CDR3 diversity in severe acne. This CDR3 is 15 amino acids long. V shed 8 bases, J shed 2 bases, and the junction held 10 bases outside the gene matches. The V gene's germline CDR1 is SNHLY and CDR2 FYNNEI. TCRdb independently ran MiXCR on the PCR reads; one entry per CDR3 protein. The sample has 97,000 or so distinct CDR3 sequences, 51% seen once. Sequenced material: blood. The V gene is TRBV2, the J gene TRBJ2-7, with 9 bases identical to TRBD1. This TCR derives from a male donor with acne. The CDR3 nucleotides are TGTGCCAGCCACGAAGTCGGGACAGGGACCTACGAGCAGTACTTC. Protein sequence: CASHEVGTGTYEQYF. The variable domain in full, completed from reference TRBV2 and TRBJ2-7, reads EPEVTQTPSHQVTQMGQEVILRCVPISNHLYFYWYRQILGQKVEFLVSFYNNEISEKSEIFDDQFSVERPDGSNFTLKIRSTKLEDSAMYFCASHEVGTGTYEQYFGPGTRLTVT.